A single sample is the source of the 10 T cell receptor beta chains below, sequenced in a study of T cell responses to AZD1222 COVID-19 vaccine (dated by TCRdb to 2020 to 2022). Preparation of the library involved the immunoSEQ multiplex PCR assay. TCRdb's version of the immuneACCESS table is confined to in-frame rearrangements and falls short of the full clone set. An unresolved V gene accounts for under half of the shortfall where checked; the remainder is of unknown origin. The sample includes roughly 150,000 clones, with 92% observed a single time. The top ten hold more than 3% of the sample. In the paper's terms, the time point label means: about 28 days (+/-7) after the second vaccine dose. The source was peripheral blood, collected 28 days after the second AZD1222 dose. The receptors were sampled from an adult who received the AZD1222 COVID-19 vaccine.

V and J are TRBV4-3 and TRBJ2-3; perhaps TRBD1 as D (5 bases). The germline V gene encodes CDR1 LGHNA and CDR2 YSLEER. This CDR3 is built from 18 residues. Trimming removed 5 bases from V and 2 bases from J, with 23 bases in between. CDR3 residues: CASSSVLGVPASTDTQYF. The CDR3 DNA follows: TGCGCCAGCAGCTCTGTCTTAGGGGTTCCAGCGTCCACAGATACGCAGTATTTT.

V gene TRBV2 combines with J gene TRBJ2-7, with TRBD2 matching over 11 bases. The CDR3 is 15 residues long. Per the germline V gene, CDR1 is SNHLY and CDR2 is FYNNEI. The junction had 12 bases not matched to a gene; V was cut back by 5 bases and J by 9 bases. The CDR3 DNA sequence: TGTGCCAGCAGTCCCCCGCTACTAGCGGGAGAGGTGCAGTACTTC. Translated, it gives CASSPPLLAGEVQYF.

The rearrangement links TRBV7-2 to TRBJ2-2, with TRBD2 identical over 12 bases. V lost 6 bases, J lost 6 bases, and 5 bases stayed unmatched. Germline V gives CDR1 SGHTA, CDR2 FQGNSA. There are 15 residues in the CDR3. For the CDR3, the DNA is TGTGCCAGCAGTCCTAGCGGGAGGGTCGCCGGGGAGCTGTTTTTT. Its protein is CASSPSGRVAGELFF.

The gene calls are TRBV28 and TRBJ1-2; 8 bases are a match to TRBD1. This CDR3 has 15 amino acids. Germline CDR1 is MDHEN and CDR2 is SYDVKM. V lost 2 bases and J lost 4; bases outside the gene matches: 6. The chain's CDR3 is CASSLNPTGGYGYTF. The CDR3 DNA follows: TGTGCCAGCAGTTTAAACCCCACAGGGGGCTATGGCTACACCTTC.

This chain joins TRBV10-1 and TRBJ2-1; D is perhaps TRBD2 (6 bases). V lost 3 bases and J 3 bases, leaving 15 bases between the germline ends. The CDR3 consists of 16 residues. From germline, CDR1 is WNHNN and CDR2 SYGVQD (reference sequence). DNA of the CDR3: TGCGCCAGCAGTGAAAGATACGGGAGTCACTACAATGAGCAGTTCTTC. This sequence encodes CASSERYGSHYNEQFF.

The chain's CDR3 is CASKGTERSPLHF. As DNA, the CDR3 is TGTGCCAGCAAAGGGACAGAGCGCTCACCCCTCCACTTT. This chain connects TRBV2 to TRBJ1-6; 7 positions match TRBD1. J lost 10 bases, V lost 7 bases, and 7 bases had no gene match. Germline loops: CDR1 SNHLY, CDR2 FYNNEI. CDR3 length equals 13 residues.

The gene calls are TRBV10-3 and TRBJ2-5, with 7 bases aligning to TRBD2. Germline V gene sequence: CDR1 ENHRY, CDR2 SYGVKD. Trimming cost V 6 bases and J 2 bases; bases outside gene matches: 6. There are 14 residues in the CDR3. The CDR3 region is CAIRSGTNQETQYF. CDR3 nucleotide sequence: TGTGCCATCAGAAGCGGGACGAATCAAGAGACCCAGTACTTC.

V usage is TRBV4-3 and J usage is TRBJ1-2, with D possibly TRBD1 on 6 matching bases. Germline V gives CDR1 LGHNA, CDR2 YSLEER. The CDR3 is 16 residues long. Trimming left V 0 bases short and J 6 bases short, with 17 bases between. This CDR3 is CASSQDLQGGIDGYTF. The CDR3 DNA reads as TGCGCCAGCAGCCAAGATTTACAGGGCGGGATAGATGGCTACACCTTC.

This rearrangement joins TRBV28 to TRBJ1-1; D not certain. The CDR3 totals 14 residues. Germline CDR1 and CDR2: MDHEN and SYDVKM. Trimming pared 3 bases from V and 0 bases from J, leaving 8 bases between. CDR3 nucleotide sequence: TGTGCCAGCAGTTTTGTTCCGGTGAACACTGAAGCTTTCTTT. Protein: CASSFVPVNTEAFF.

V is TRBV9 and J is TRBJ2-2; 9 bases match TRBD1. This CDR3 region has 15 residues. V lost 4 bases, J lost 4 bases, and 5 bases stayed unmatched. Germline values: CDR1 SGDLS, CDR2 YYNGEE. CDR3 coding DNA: TGTGCCAGCAGCCAACAGGGGGCGGGCACCGGGGAGCTGTTTTTT. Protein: CASSQQGAGTGELFF.